This T cell receptor beta chain is from a study of shared clonotypes between healthy human individuals. Between the trimmed V and J ends, which lost 2 bases and 3 bases, there was a span of 4 bases. CDR1 and CDR2 from the germline V gene are MDHEN and SYDVKM. This CDR3 has 12 residues. Data came from immunoSEQ multiplex PCR; TCRdb stores just in-frame clones and leaves some out. In the table there are roughly 2.1 million clones, 93% of which are singletons. Selected positively for CCR7 and CD45RO-negative, naive CD8 cells excluded terminally differentiated effector memory CD45RA+ cells. This sequence was found in a man younger than 30 in good health. Some clones in this sample may be carry-over from other donors' samples. The V call is TRBV28, the J call TRBJ1-1, with D unresolved. Sequenced input: naive CD8+ T cells from PBMCs. The DNA for the CDR3 is TGTGCCAGCAGTTTAAAGGACACTGAAGCTTTCTTT. This sequence encodes CASSLKDTEAFF.